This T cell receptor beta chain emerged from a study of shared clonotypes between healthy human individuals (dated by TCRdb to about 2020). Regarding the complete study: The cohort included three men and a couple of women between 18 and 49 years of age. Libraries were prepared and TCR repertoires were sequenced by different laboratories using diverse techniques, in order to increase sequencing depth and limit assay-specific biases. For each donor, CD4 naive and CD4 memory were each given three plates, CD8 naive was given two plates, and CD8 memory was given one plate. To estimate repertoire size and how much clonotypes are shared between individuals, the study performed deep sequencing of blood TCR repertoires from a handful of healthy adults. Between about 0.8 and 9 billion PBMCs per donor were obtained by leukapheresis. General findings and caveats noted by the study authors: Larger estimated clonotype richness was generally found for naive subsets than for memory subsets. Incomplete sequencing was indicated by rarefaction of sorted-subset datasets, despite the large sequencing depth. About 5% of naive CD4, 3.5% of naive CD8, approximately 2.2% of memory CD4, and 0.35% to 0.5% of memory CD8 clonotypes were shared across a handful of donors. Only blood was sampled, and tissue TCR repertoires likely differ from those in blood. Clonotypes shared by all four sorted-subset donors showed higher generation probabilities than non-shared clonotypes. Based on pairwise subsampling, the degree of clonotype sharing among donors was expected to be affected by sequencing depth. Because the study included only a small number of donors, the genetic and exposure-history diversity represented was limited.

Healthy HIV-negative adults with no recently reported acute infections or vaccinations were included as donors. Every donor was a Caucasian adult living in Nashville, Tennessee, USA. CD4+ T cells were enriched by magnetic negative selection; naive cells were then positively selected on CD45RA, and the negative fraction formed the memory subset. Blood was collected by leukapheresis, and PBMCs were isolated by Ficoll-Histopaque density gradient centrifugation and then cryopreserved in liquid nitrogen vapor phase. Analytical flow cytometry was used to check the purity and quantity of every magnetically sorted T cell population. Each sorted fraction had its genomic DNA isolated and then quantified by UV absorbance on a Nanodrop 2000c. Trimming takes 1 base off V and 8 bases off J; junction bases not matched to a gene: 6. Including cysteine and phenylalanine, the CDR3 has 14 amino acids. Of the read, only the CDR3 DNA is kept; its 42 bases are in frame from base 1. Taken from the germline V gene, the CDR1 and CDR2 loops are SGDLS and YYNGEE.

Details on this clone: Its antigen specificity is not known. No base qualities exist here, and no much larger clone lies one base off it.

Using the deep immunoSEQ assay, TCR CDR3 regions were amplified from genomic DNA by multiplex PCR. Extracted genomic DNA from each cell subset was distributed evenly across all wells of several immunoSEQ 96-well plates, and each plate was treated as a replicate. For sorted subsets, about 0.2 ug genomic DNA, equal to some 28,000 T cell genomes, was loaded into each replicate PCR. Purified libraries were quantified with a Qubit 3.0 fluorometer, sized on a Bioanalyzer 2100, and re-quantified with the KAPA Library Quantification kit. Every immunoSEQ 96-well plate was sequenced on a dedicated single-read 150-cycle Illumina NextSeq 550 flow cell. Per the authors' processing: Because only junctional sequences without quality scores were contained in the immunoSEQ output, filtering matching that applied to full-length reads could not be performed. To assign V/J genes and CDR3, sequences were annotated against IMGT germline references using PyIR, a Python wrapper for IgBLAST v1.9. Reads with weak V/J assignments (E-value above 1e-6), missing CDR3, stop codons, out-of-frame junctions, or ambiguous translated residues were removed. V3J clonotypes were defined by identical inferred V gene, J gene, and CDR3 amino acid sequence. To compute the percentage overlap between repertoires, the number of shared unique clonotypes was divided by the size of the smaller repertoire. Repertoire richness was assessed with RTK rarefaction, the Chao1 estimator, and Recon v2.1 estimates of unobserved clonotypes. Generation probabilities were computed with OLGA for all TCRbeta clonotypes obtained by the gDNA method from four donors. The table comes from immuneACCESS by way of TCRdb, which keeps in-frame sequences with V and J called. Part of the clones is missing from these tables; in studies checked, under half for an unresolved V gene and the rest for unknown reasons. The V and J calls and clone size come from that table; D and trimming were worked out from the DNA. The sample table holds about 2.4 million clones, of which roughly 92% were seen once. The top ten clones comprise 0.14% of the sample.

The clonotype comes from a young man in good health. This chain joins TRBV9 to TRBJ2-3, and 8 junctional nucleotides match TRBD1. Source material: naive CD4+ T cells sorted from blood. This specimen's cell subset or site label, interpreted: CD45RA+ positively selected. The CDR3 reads CASSVSDREGTQYF. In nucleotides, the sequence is TGTGCCAGCAGCGTATCGGACAGGGAAGGTACGCAGTATTTT.